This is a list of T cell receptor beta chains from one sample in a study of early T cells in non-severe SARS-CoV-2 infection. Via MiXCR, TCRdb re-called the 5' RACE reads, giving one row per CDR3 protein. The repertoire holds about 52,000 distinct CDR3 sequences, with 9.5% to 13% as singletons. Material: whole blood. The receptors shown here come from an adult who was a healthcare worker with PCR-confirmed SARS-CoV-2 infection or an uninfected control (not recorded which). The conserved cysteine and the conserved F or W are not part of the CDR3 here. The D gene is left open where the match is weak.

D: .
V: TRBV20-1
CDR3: SARWAGDINNEQF

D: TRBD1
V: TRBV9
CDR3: ASSVAGQGGNEQF

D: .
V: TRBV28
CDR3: ASRERTGELF

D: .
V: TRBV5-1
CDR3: ASSTQGNEQF

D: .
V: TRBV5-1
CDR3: ASSLEQTYEQY

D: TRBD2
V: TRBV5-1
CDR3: ASSSGLAGGSEQF

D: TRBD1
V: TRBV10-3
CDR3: AISPRQGANTEAF

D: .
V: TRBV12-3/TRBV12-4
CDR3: ASSFSPGPYEQY

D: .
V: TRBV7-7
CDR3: ASSSGTNRGTDTQY

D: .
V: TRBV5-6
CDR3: ASSHIGGQETQY

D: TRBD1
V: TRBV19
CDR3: ASSQGGPTEAF

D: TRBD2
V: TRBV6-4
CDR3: ASSELAGSTDTQY

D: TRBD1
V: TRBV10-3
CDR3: AIGPGQGPYEQY

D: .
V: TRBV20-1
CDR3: SARIQGGVRNTEAF

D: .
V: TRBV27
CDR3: ASTPASGANVLT

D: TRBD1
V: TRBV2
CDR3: ASIGQGIGGELF

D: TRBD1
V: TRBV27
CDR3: ASSSLQGENTEAF

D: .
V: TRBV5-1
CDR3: ASSLGSGSYNEQF

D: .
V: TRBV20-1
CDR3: SATSLYEQY

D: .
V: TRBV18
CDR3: ASSLRDNEQF

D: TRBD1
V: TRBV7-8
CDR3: ASSTGTGDDEQY

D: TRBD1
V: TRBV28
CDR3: ASSRQGVVKQPQH

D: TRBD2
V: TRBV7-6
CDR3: ASTDSGGTDTQY

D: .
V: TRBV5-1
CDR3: ASSLALAEETQY

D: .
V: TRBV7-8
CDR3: ASSLALEDTQY

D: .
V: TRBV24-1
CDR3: ATDSPSEYNEQF

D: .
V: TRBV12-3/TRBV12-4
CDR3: ASSPDRRIYNEQF

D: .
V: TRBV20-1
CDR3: SAPRDFGTYNEQF

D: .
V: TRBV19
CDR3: ASSIGTTGELF

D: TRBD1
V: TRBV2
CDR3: ASSWDSPNQPQH

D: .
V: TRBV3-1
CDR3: ASSHGTAGGYEQY

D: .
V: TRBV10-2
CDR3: ARAGQPDLNEQF

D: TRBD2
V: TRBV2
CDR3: ASSDRGLVETQY

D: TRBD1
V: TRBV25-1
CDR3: ASSRQGYNSPLH

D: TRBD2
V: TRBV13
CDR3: ASRILAPSSYNEQF

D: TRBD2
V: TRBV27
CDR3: ASCRLGGDAYEQY

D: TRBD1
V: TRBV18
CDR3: ASSPGTGGNEQF

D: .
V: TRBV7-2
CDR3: ASSRPGPPDIEQY

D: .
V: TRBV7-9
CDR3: ASSGGGFANTGELF

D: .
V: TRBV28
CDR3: ASSFRLPDSSYEQY

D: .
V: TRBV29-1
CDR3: SVGVDPGQRVGELF

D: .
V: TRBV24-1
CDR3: ATSGPGANEQF

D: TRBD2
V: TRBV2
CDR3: ASSLLGGGASGELF

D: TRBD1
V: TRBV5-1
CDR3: ASSRGQGQETQY

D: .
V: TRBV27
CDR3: ASSPRTESSYEQY

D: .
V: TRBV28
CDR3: ASSNTPGEAYGYT

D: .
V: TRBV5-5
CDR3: ASSLGQAVWQPQH

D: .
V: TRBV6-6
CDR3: ASSPSVVEGQF

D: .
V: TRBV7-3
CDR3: ASSQGPAYEQY

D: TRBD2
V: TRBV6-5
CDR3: ASSDSAGVGYIGANVLT

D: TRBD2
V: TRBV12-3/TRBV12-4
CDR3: ASSLASGGPYEQY

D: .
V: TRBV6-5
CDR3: ASSFNRDPQETQY

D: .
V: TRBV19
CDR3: ASSIKGGAGELF